The 22 T cell receptor beta chains presented below share a single source sample, sequenced in a study of blood T cell repertoires in COVID-19. Some clones are missing from TCRdb's copy, which holds only in-frame ones; the method was immunoSEQ multiplex PCR. The sample shows fewer than 350,000 clones, 86% of them seen only once. Material for sequencing was PBMCs or T cells enriched from blood (not recorded which). Receptor source: a middle-aged woman with acute COVID-19.

The chain recombines TRBV3-1 (or the pseudogene TRBV3-2) with TRBJ1-2; 8 bases match TRBD1. CDR3 length: 15 amino acids. The germline V gene encodes CDR1 LGHDT and CDR2 YNNKEL (reference sequence). The ends lost 1 base at V and 4 bases at J; junction bases unmatched: 5. The CDR3: CASSQASGQGYGYTF. The CDR3 DNA is TGTGCCAGCAGCCAAGCTAGTGGACAGGGCTATGGCTACACCTTC.

The rearrangement links TRBV6-2 or TRBV6-3 to TRBJ1-5; 8 nucleotides align to TRBD1. This CDR3 region has 16 residues. J gave up 2 bases and V 5 bases, and 8 bases lay outside the gene matches. Looked up from germline, CDR1 is MNHEY and CDR2 is SVGEGT. This CDR3 reads CASSIPTGGGNQPQHF. CDR3 coding DNA: TGTGCCAGCAGTATACCTACAGGGGGTGGCAATCAGCCCCAGCATTTT.

The gene calls are TRBV2 and TRBJ1-6; possible D gene TRBD1, 5 bases. There are 18 residues in the CDR3. The V gene lost 1 base and the J gene lost 6 bases, with 19 bases spanning the gap. Germline V gives CDR1 SNHLY, CDR2 FYNNEI. The CDR3: CASSEVRKKGSPNSPLHF. For the CDR3, the DNA is TGTGCCAGCAGTGAAGTAAGGAAGAAGGGGTCCCCTAATTCACCCCTCCACTTT.

V usage is TRBV18 and J usage is TRBJ2-2, with D tentatively TRBD2 (5 bases). The CDR3 extends over 16 amino acids. Between the trimmed V and J ends, which lost 1 base and 0 bases, there was a span of 9 bases. Germline V gives CDR1 KGHSH, CDR2 LQKENI. CDR3 in DNA: TGTGCCAGCTCACCACGGCGGACTCCGAACACCGGGGAGCTGTTTTTT. Translating it yields CASSPRRTPNTGELFF.

The genes are TRBV28 and TRBJ2-5, with TRBD1 matching 11 bases. The CDR3 loop spans 14 amino acids. Germline trimming cut 5 bases from V and 2 bases from J; bases unmatched to any gene: 1. Looked up from germline, CDR1 is MDHEN and CDR2 is SYDVKM. This CDR3 reads CASSRDRGQETQYF. The CDR3 bases are TGTGCCAGCAGTCGGGACAGGGGGCAAGAGACCCAGTACTTC.

The chain carries TRBV18 and TRBJ2-7; 7 bases match TRBD1. The J segment lost 6 bases and the V segment lost 0 bases, leaving 5 bases of the junction unmatched. Germline loops: CDR1 KGHSH, CDR2 LQKENI. The CDR3 has 14 amino acids. CDR3 bases: TGTGCCAGCTCACCACCAAACAGGGGATTCGAGCAGTACTTC. As protein: CASSPPNRGFEQYF.

The J gene is TRBJ1-5, the V gene TRBV29-1; D ambiguous. Per the germline V gene, CDR1 is SQVTM and CDR2 is ANQGSEA. The germline V and J ends were trimmed by 5 bases and 2 bases, with 13 bases remaining between them. This CDR3 region has 14 residues. CDR3 nucleotide sequence: TGCAGCGTTTCCCTGGGGAGCGGCAATCAGCCCCAGCATTTT. It yields the protein CSVSLGSGNQPQHF. Combining the CDR3 with reference TRBV29-1 and TRBJ1-5 gives the whole variable domain SAVISQKPSRDICQRGTSLTIQCQVDSQVTMMFWYRQQPGQSLTLIATANQGSEATYESGFVIDKFPISRPNLTFSTLTVSNMSPEDSSIYLCSVSLGSGNQPQHFGDGTRLSIL.

The chain employs TRBV5-1 and TRBJ2-7; maybe TRBD1 (6 bases). Germline V gene data show CDR1 as SGHRS and CDR2 as YFSETQ. The CDR3 is made up of 16 amino acids. Between the trimmed V and J ends, which lost 0 bases and 3 bases, there was a span of 16 bases. CDR3 bases: TGCGCCAGCAGCTTGGAGGGACCGGACAGCGGCTACGAGCAGTACTTC. This translates into CASSLEGPDSGYEQYF.

The chain employs TRBV3-1 (or the pseudogene TRBV3-2) and TRBJ2-1; 9 nucleotides line up with TRBD1. Trimming removed 5 bases from V and 7 bases from J; junction bases left unmatched: 12. Germline V gene lookup returns CDR1 LGHDT and CDR2 YNNKEL (reference sequence). This CDR3 is built from 16 residues. CDR3 coding DNA: TGTGCCAGCAGCGTTTCCGGGACAGGGCCGGGGAATGAGCAGTTCTTC. Its translation is CASSVSGTGPGNEQFF.

The chain carries TRBV19 and TRBJ1-2; no clear D. CDR3 length equals 14 residues. V lost 7 bases and J lost 1, with 13 bases in between. Germline loops: CDR1 LNHDA, CDR2 SQIVND (reference sequence). The CDR3 reads CASTQEGFNYGYTF. CDR3 nucleotide sequence: TGTGCCAGTACTCAGGAGGGCTTTAACTATGGCTACACCTTC.

The rearrangement uses TRBV20-1 and TRBJ1-1; D is undetermined. Per germline, CDR1 DFQATT and CDR2 SNEGSKA (reference sequence). Trimming stripped 3 bases from V and 4 bases from J, with 21 bases between. CDR3 length equals 16 residues. This CDR3 is CSASHPLGVGVTEAFF. CDR3 coding DNA: TGCAGTGCTAGTCACCCCCTCGGGGTCGGGGTCACTGAAGCTTTCTTT.

The gene calls are TRBV4-3 and TRBJ1-3, with 12 bases that match TRBD1. The CDR3 length is 18 residues. V lost 0 bases to trimming and J lost 4 bases; unmatched junction nucleotides: 7. Germline V lookup: CDR1 LGHNA, CDR2 YSLEER. For the CDR3, the DNA is TGCGCCAGCAGCCAAGAAACCGGGACAGGGGGCAAAGGAAACACCATATATTTT. This encodes CASSQETGTGGKGNTIYF.

Turning to this clone: Other DNA sequences of this sample code for an identical CDR3. The J gene is TRBJ1-2, the V gene TRBV7-2; 9 bases align to TRBD1. Germline CDR1 and CDR2: SGHTA and FQGNSA. J gave up 7 bases and V 1 base, and 4 bases lay outside the gene matches. The CDR3 spans 14 residues. For the CDR3, the DNA is TGTGCCAGCAGCTTAGGACAGGGGGTCGGTGGCTACACCTTC. Residues: CASSLGQGVGGYTF. The complete variable domain, with remaining parts taken from reference TRBV7-2 and TRBJ1-2, reads GAGVSQSPSNKVTEKGKDVELRCDPISGHTALYWYRQSLGQGLEFLIYFQGNSAPDKSGLPSDRFSAERTGGSVSTLTIQRTQQEDSAVYLCASSLGQGVGGYTFGSGTRLTVV.

CDR3: CASSDKYPRSSGRNTGELFF. The CDR3 nucleotides are TGTGCCAGCAGTGATAAGTACCCCAGGAGTAGCGGGAGGAACACCGGGGAGCTGTTTTTT. The chain links TRBV6-1 to TRBJ2-2; the match to TRBD2 covers 9 bases. Germline V gene data show CDR1 as MNHNS and CDR2 as SASEGT. The CDR3 loop spans 20 amino acids. With 3 bases clipped from V and 1 base from J, the junction kept 15 bases outside the gene matches.

The genes are TRBV9 and TRBJ1-1; 7 positions match TRBD1. This CDR3 contains 15 residues. Germline CDR1 SGDLS, CDR2 YYNGEE. V trimming: 3 bases; J trimming: 7 bases; junction bases outside the gene matches: 12. CDR3 bases: TGTGCCAGCAGCGCTTACAGGGGATCATTGGGTGAAGCTTTCTTT. This encodes CASSAYRGSLGEAFF.

The rearrangement links TRBV5-4 to TRBJ1-2, with 10 bases fitting TRBD1. V shed 5 bases and J 14 bases; nucleotides not matched to a gene: 9. The CDR3 spans 12 residues. Germline V gives CDR1 SGHNT, CDR2 YYREEE (reference sequence). Here the CDR3 reads CASRSGTGVCTF. DNA for the CDR3: TGTGCCAGCAGATCCGGGACAGGGGTCTGTACCTTC.

This chain links TRBV10-3 with TRBJ2-5, with TRBD1 identical over 8 bases. Per germline, CDR1 ENHRY and CDR2 SYGVKD. This CDR3 is built from 12 residues. Trimming cost V 9 bases and J 2 bases; bases outside gene matches: 2. CDR3 loop: CAIGTGQETQYF. The CDR3 DNA reads as TGTGCCATTGGGACAGGACAAGAGACCCAGTACTTC.

V gene TRBV7-9 combines with J gene TRBJ1-2, with D unclear. The CDR3 extends over 13 amino acids. Per the germline V gene, CDR1 is SEHNR and CDR2 is FQNEAQ (reference sequence). V was clipped by 2 bases and J by 4 bases, with 8 bases between them. CDR3 sequence: CASSLPILYGYTF. The CDR3 nucleotides read TGTGCCAGCAGCTTACCAATACTCTATGGCTACACCTTC.

The chain combines TRBV6-5 with TRBJ1-5, with D possibly being TRBD1 (6 bases). Germline V gives CDR1 MNHEY, CDR2 SVGAGI. The CDR3 length is 12 residues. Trimming stripped 8 bases from V and 4 bases from J, with 9 bases between. The CDR3 DNA is TGTGCCAGCGGACAGCATAATCAGCCCCAGCATTTT. It specifies CASGQHNQPQHF.

The rearrangement links TRBV6-5 to TRBJ1-4, with D possibly being TRBD1 (5 bases). Germline CDR1 MNHEY, CDR2 SVGAGI. With 6 bases removed from V and 3 bases from J, the gap between germline ends came to 5 bases. The CDR3 covers 12 residues. As DNA, the CDR3 is TGTGCCAGCAGGGGGCCTAATGAAAAACTGTTTTTT. It yields the protein CASRGPNEKLFF.

V is TRBV2 and J is TRBJ2-7; TRBD1 matches 8 bases. V dropped 6 bases and J dropped 3; count of bases not matched to a gene: 10. Germline assignment: CDR1 SNHLY and CDR2 FYNNEI. The CDR3 covers 15 residues. This chain's CDR3 is CASRASGGAHYEQYF. DNA of the CDR3: TGTGCCAGCAGGGCCTCAGGGGGCGCGCACTACGAGCAGTACTTC.

This chain uses TRBV19 with TRBJ1-5, with D hard to call. Deletions cut 4 bases from V and 5 bases from J, with 15 bases between. CDR1 LNHDA and CDR2 SQIVND come from the germline V gene (reference sequence). The CDR3 covers 15 residues. This CDR3 is CASSTFDRLDQPQHF. CDR3 DNA: TGTGCCAGTAGTACTTTCGACCGACTCGATCAGCCCCAGCATTTT.